Following are 21 T cell receptor beta chains from one sample sequenced in a study of human T cells and chemical hapten exposure (dated by TCRdb to 2020 to 2023). Library construction relied on RACE. Sequencer: NextSeq 500. Clones were called with MiXCR by TCRdb after fastp trimmed the public reads at Q25, and only in-frame beta chains were retained. Rows are unified per CDR3 protein, each entry keeping the most common DNA and genes. The sample has 150,000 to 200,000 distinct CDR3 sequences on record, around 15% of them singletons. Clones ranked in the top ten supply about 1.7% of the sample. The time point label on this specimen signifies: patch test 1, 2 weeks after DPC sensitization. Explained via the paper, the treatment or condition label denotes: therapeutic diphenylcyclopropenone sensitization with weekly scalp DPC. The sequences come from whole blood, collected in connection with sensitization to the hapten diphenylcyclopropenone (DPC). The receptors originated from a woman aged 25 to 39 with alopecia areata. Some clones in this sample may be carry-over from other donors' samples.

This chain joins TRBV6-1 and TRBJ2-2; D perhaps matches TRBD1 (5 bases). V was shortened by 6 bases and J by 4 bases, with 12 bases between the two germline ends. Germline CDR1 reads MNHNS; CDR2 reads SASEGT. The CDR3 has 14 amino acids. This CDR3 is CASRGLKITGELFF. The CDR3 region has the DNA TGTGCCAGCAGGGGGCTAAAGATCACCGGGGAGCTGTTTTTT.

This clonotype has just a few counts. The J gene is TRBJ1-1, the V gene TRBV6-2 or TRBV6-3; maybe TRBD1 (5 bases). Looked up from germline, CDR1 is MNHEY and CDR2 is SVGEGT. Trimming cost V 2 bases and J 8 bases, with 12 bases left between them. CDR3 length equals 13 residues. The CDR3 bases are TGTGCCAGCAGTTACGCTGTTTGGGGCGAAGCTTTCTTT. The encoded protein is CASSYAVWGEAFF.

The rearrangement joins TRBV5-1 to TRBJ1-1; possible D gene TRBD1, 5 bases. Trimming removed 2 bases at V and 4 bases at J, with 12 bases between. The CDR3 covers 14 residues. Germline V gene lookup returns CDR1 SGHRS and CDR2 YFSETQ. Written as DNA, the CDR3 is TGCGCCAGCAGCTTTTCTGCAGGGTCCACTGAAGCTTTCTTT. Protein: CASSFSAGSTEAFF.

This clonotype was observed a few times. The chain employs TRBV12-3 or TRBV12-4 and TRBJ2-5; maybe TRBD1 (6 bases). V gave up 6 bases and J gave up 5 bases, with 10 bases separating them. The CDR3 runs 12 residues. The CDR3 protein is CASRPTGETQYF. CDR3 nucleotides: TGTGCCAGCAGACCAACAGGGGAGACCCAGTACTTC.

The sample holds a few counts of this clonotype. This chain uses TRBV19 with TRBJ2-4; 7 bases agree with TRBD1. Trimming cost V 10 bases and J 9 bases; bases outside gene matches: 12. The CDR3 consists of 13 residues. Germline CDR1 is LNHDA and CDR2 is SQIVND (reference sequence). CDR3 amino acids: CAIRDSRVGIQYF. CDR3 nucleotide sequence: TGTGCCATAAGGGACAGTCGGGTGGGCATTCAGTACTTC.

CDR3 nucleotides: TGTGCCATCAGTGATCAGACAGATACGCAGTATTTT. It yields the protein CAISDQTDTQYF. The chain has TRBV10-3 and TRBJ2-3, with D uncertain. Germline CDR1 is ENHRY and CDR2 is SYGVKD. This CDR3 has 12 amino acids. The V and J ends lost 3 bases and 3 bases respectively, with 4 bases between them.

This clonotype was observed a few times. The V gene is TRBV28, the J gene TRBJ2-7; D assignment may be TRBD1 or TRBD2 (5 bases each). This CDR3 is 14 amino acids long. V was shortened by 5 bases and J by 6 bases, with 17 bases between the two germline ends. Germline V lookup: CDR1 MDHEN, CDR2 SYDVKM. CDR3 in amino acids: CASSPGPSRGEQYF. The CDR3 bases are TGTGCCAGCAGTCCGGGACCCTCGAGGGGCGAGCAGTACTTC.

This clonotype appeared a few times. The rearrangement joins TRBV4-2 to TRBJ1-1, with a possible D match to TRBD1 (5 bases). The germline V and J ends were trimmed by 3 bases and 2 bases, with 13 bases remaining between them. Germline V lookup: CDR1 LGHNA, CDR2 YNFKEQ. This CDR3 spans 15 amino acids. The CDR3 nucleotides are TGTGCCAGCAGCCACGGGACTGGCCCCAACACTGAAGCTTTCTTT. The encoded protein is CASSHGTGPNTEAFF.

The CDR3 loop reads CASSFGTTAGANVLTF. In DNA, the CDR3 is TGTGCCAGCAGCTTCGGGACAACAGCTGGGGCCAACGTCCTGACTTTC. The chain joins TRBV7-2 to TRBJ2-6; possibly TRBD1 for D (6 bases). The germline V gene encodes CDR1 SGHTA and CDR2 FQGNSA. The CDR3 loop spans 16 amino acids. V shed 3 bases and J shed 2 bases, with 11 bases lying between them.

J is TRBJ2-1 and V is TRBV6-2 or TRBV6-3; TRBD1 aligns across 9 bases. This CDR3 region has 11 residues. Germline V gene sequence: CDR1 MNHEY, CDR2 SVGEGT. V was pared by 9 bases and J by 8 bases, with 2 bases of the junction left unmatched. This chain's CDR3 is CASTGGHEQFF. Written as DNA, the CDR3 is TGTGCCAGTACAGGGGGCCATGAGCAGTTCTTC.

In this sample, this clonotype turned up many times. The chain combines TRBV5-4 with TRBJ2-7, with D possibly called TRBD1 or TRBD2 (5 bases each). This CDR3 spans 14 amino acids. With 4 bases removed from V and 5 bases from J, the gap between germline ends came to 16 bases. In germline, CDR1 is SGHNT, CDR2 YYREEE (reference sequence). This chain's CDR3 is CASSPGPGIHEQYF. As DNA, the CDR3 is TGTGCCAGCAGCCCGGGACCCGGGATCCACGAGCAGTACTTC. The variable domain in full, completed from reference TRBV5-4 and TRBJ2-7, reads ETGVTQSPTHLIKTRGQQVTLRCSSQSGHNTVSWYQQALGQGPQFIFQYYREEENGRGNFPPRFSGLQFPNYSSELNVNALELDDSALYLCASSPGPGIHEQYFGPGTRLTVT.

This clonotype was found a few times. The chain combines TRBV12-5 with TRBJ2-2; either TRBD1 or TRBD2 may supply D (5 bases each). V was shortened by 5 bases and J by 3 bases, with 16 bases between the two germline ends. The germline CDR1 and CDR2 sequences are LGHNT and FRNRAP. The CDR3 totals 16 residues. CDR3 amino acids: CASGGMTGTHTGELFF. DNA for the CDR3: TGTGCTAGTGGTGGAATGACCGGGACGCACACCGGGGAGCTGTTTTTT.

In its sample, this clonotype was seen many times. The rearrangement uses TRBV6-6 and TRBJ1-3, with TRBD1 matching over 8 bases. Germline CDR1 and CDR2: MNHNY and SVGAGI (reference sequence). J was trimmed by 3 bases and V by 5 bases; bases with no gene match: 15. The CDR3 extends over 18 amino acids. The CDR3 protein is CASSPRRLAGGLGNTIYF. The CDR3 region has the DNA TGTGCCAGCAGTCCGAGACGTCTAGCAGGGGGCCTTGGAAACACCATATATTTT.

The chain employs TRBV28 and TRBJ1-1; D may be TRBD1 (6 bases). The CDR3 extends over 14 amino acids. Germline loops: CDR1 MDHEN, CDR2 SYDVKM. V was shortened by 5 bases and J by 9 bases, with 19 bases between the two germline ends. The CDR3 coding sequence is TGTGCCAGCAGTGACCCTCCCCAAGACAGGAAAGCTTTCTTT. Amino acids: CASSDPPQDRKAFF. Together with reference TRBV28 and TRBJ1-1, the CDR3 gives the full variable domain: DVKVTQSSRYLVKRTGEKVFLECVQDMDHENMFWYRQDPGLGLRLIYFSYDVKMKEKGDIPEGYSVSREKKERFSLILESASTNQTSMYLCASSDPPQDRKAFFGQGTRLTVV.

This chain uses TRBV5-1 with TRBJ2-5; possibly TRBD2 for D (5 bases). The CDR3 has 13 residues. Germline V gives CDR1 SGHRS, CDR2 YFSETQ. V was clipped by 4 bases and J by 4 bases, with 11 bases between them. The CDR3 reads CASSVDLGETQYF. The CDR3 DNA follows: TGCGCCAGCAGCGTGGACTTGGGAGAGACCCAGTACTTC.

In its sample, this clonotype was seen a few times. This sequence joins TRBV14 and TRBJ1-1; D ambiguous. Germline loops: CDR1 SGHDN, CDR2 FVKESK. The CDR3 has 15 residues. V shed 2 bases and J shed 0 bases, with 10 bases lying between them. This chain's CDR3 is CASSQNVNLNTEAFF. The CDR3 nucleotides read TGTGCCAGCAGCCAAAACGTAAACCTGAACACTGAAGCTTTCTTT.

The sample holds a few counts of this clonotype. The CDR3 sequence is CASSLSSGSTGELFF. CDR3 nucleotide sequence: TGCGCCAGCAGCTTGTCGTCCGGGTCCACCGGGGAGCTGTTTTTT. This chain links TRBV5-1 with TRBJ2-2; D unclear. This CDR3 contains 15 residues. Germline assignment: CDR1 SGHRS and CDR2 YFSETQ. V lost 1 base and J 4 bases, leaving 11 bases between the germline ends. The full variable domain, completed using reference TRBV5-1 and TRBJ2-2, is KAGVTQTPRYLIKTRGQQVTLSCSPISGHRSVSWYQQTPGQGLQFLFEYFSETQRNKGNFPGRFSGRQFSNSRSEMNVSTLELGDSALYLCASSLSSGSTGELFFGEGSRLTVL.

V usage is TRBV5-1 and J usage is TRBJ2-5; TRBD2 is a possible D gene (5 bases). Germline CDR1 and CDR2: SGHRS and YFSETQ. The CDR3 loop spans 12 amino acids. V lost 7 bases, J lost 5 bases, and 12 bases lay in between. CDR3 region: CASLTSGETQYF. The CDR3 bases are TGCGCCAGCCTCACTTCGGGGGAGACCCAGTACTTC.

In this sample, this clonotype turned up a few times. The V and J genes are TRBV20-1 and TRBJ1-5; 7 bases line up with TRBD1. The CDR3 consists of 13 residues. The J segment lost 4 bases and the V segment lost 6 bases, leaving 6 bases of the junction unmatched. Germline assignment: CDR1 DFQATT and CDR2 SNEGSKA (reference sequence). The CDR3 DNA is TGCAGTGCGAGGACAGGCCCGAATCAGCCCCAGCATTTT. This codes for CSARTGPNQPQHF.

This clonotype was seen more than once but under ten times. The rearrangement uses TRBV10-1 and TRBJ1-5; possibly TRBD1 for D (5 bases). Germline V gene sequence: CDR1 WNHNN, CDR2 SYGVQD (reference sequence). This CDR3 comprises 15 residues. Trimming pared 5 bases from V and 5 bases from J, leaving 16 bases between. The chain's CDR3 is CASSSARGFDQPQHF. The CDR3 DNA sequence: TGCGCCAGCAGTTCTGCACGGGGCTTTGATCAGCCCCAGCATTTT.

The sample holds a few counts of this clonotype. The CDR3 is CSVAGGDEQYF. The CDR3 DNA follows: TGCAGCGTTGCGGGGGGAGACGAGCAGTACTTC. This chain joins TRBV29-1 and TRBJ2-7; 7 nucleotides line up with TRBD2. This CDR3 has 11 residues. Germline loops: CDR1 SQVTM, CDR2 ANQGSEA. Germline trimming cut 4 bases from V and 5 bases from J; bases unmatched to any gene: 2.